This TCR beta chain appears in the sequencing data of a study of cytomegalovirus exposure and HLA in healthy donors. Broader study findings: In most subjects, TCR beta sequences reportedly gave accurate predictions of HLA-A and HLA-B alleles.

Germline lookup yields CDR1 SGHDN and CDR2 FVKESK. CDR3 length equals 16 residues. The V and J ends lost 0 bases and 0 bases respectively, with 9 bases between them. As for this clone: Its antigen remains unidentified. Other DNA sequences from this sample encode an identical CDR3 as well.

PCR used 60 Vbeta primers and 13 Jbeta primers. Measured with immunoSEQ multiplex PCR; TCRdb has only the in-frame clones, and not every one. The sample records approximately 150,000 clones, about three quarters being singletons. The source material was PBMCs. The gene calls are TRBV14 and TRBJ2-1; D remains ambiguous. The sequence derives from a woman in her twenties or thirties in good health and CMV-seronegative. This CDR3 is CASSQESLSSYNEQFF. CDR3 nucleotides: TGTGCCAGCAGCCAAGAAAGCCTAAGCTCCTACAATGAGCAGTTCTTC.